The present entry profiles one TCR beta chain with its context. This sample is drawn from a study of blood T cell repertoires in COVID-19. On the study more broadly: The cDNA or gDNA used as material had been derived from T cells, B-cell-depleted T cells, or PBMCs.

The germline gives CDR1 MNHEY, CDR2 SMNVEV (reference sequence). There are 14 residues in the CDR3. J was trimmed by 2 bases and V by 2 bases; bases with no gene match: 1. Original handling: Researchers report that nucleated cell counts were estimated from reference gene primer amplification. Produced via immunoSEQ multiplex PCR; TCRdb's table is partial and in-frame only. V and J calls and clone size come straight from that table; D and trimming were deduced from the DNA. The table shows 35,000 to 45,000 clones, with approximately 91% occurring only once. The chain combines TRBV27 with TRBJ2-7; 9 nucleotides match TRBD2. The TCR comes from a human donor in a cohort sampled during active COVID-19. Sequences were obtained from peripheral blood. The chain's CDR3 is CASSLGTSPYEQYF. Written as DNA, the CDR3 is TGTGCCAGCAGTTTAGGGACTAGCCCCTACGAGCAGTACTTC.